This TCR beta chain came from a study of blood T cell repertoires in COVID-19. As for the study in general: Samples of COVID-19 (acute and convalescent) were obtained from the United States, Italy and Spain.

As originally analysed: Estimated nucleated cell counts came from reference gene primer amplification. Only in-frame clones appear in the TCRdb table, and some are missing; sequencing was by immunoSEQ multiplex PCR. V, J and clone size are taken as reported in that table, and D and trimming were inferred from the DNA itself. The sample lists some 140,000 clones; approximately 84% were seen once. Living in about two dozen US areas, the participants were between roughly 18 and 90 years of age. The ends lost 5 bases at V and 8 bases at J; junction bases unmatched: 5. The CDR3 runs 13 residues. CDR1 and CDR2 from the germline V gene are MNHEY and SMNVEV (reference sequence).

The chain recombines TRBV27 with TRBJ2-1, with 8 bases that match TRBD1. The sequenced sample consisted of PBMCs or T cells enriched from blood (not recorded which). The sequence was obtained from a man aged 35-49 years with acute COVID-19. The CDR3 is CASSLRQGYEQFF. DNA for the CDR3: TGTGCCAGCAGTCTTCGACAGGGGTATGAGCAGTTCTTC.